This T cell receptor (beta chain) comes out of a study of CD8+ T cells in alopecia areata. Study-wide results and caveats: Tofacitinib delivered significant drops in scalp clonality and in expanded CD8+ clones among the top 100. On tofacitinib, scalp and blood still held many of the expanded lesional clones.

On this clone itself: What it binds is unknown.

RNA was isolated and reverse transcribed to cDNA, the sequencing template. Using immunoSEQ multiplex PCR, the repertoire was profiled, and TCRdb retains in-frame clones only, with some absent. This sample has about 200,000 clones, with around 60% found just once. Treatment defined: oral pan-JAK inhibitor, 5-10 mg twice daily. This TCR came from a human donor with alopecia areata. The sequencing here drew on CD4+ T cells sorted from blood, taken at week 4, from a patient treated with tofacitinib.

The CDR3 DNA sequence: TGTGCCAGCAGTGTTAAGGACAGGGTGACTGAAGCTTTCTTT. Translated: CASSVKDRVTEAFF. The chain couples TRBV2 to TRBJ1-1; 8 positions match TRBD1. The V segment lost 4 bases and the J segment 5 bases; nucleotides outside the gene matches: 6. This CDR3 is built from 14 residues. Germline assignment: CDR1 SNHLY and CDR2 FYNNEI.